The clone carrying this T cell receptor beta chain was detected once. What it binds is not known. Trimming cost V 2 bases and J 2 bases, with 9 bases left between them. CDR3 length equals 14 residues. CDR1 and CDR2 (germline): SGHRS, YFSETQ. The entry originates in a study of cytomegalovirus exposure and HLA in healthy donors. Study-level information: Researchers previously reported finding fewer than 120 million unique TCR beta sequences from 170 million or so T cells. Study-wide results and limits: TCR beta sequences reportedly predicted most subjects' HLA-A and HLA-B alleles accurately. TRBV6-2, TRBV6-3 and some other V segments were excluded as indistinguishable. As a later analysis showed, a missense DCLRE1C variant was linked to trimming of TCR beta V- and J-genes.

The PCR made use of 60 Vbeta and 13 Jbeta primers. Profiled with immunoSEQ multiplex PCR; TCRdb holds only in-frame clones, not every one. The table has 85,000 to 120,000 clones, roughly four fifths seen once. The V and J genes are TRBV5-1 and TRBJ2-3, with unresolved D. The TCR was taken from a man aged 50-59 years in good health and CMV-seronegative. Sequencing was done on a sample of PBMCs. In DNA, the CDR3 is TGCGCCAGCAGCTTCACTTCACCCACAGATACGCAGTATTTT. Amino acids: CASSFTSPTDTQYF.